Listed below are T cell receptor beta chains from one sample, sequenced in a study of blood T cell repertoires in COVID-19. Assay used: immunoSEQ multiplex PCR; TCRdb lists only in-frame clones, some missing. The repertoire holds under 55,000 clones, with less than 80% as singletons. Input material: peripheral blood. Receptors originate from a man between 65 and 80 years old with acute or convalescent COVID-19. Both conserved end residues are part of each CDR3. Each record gives: clone size, V gene, J gene, D gene, CDR3 DNA, CDR3 protein. D genes are given only for firm matches. Not all rows give a size; the values are once, few, many and, for expanded clones, a class.

clone_size: .
v_call: TRBV15
j_call: TRBJ2-7
d_call: .
cdr3_nt: TGTGCCACCAGCTCCGTGGGTCGGGGAGTCTACGAGCAGTACTTC
cdr3_aa: CATSSVGRGVYEQYF

clone_size: .
v_call: TRBV7-8
j_call: TRBJ1-6
d_call: .
cdr3_nt: TGTGCCAGCAGCTTAGTGGGTGTGGAGAATTCACCCCTCCACTTT
cdr3_aa: CASSLVGVENSPLHF

clone_size: few
v_call: TRBV7-3
j_call: TRBJ1-1
d_call: TRBD1
cdr3_nt: TGTGCCAGCAGCTTAACGCCTTTGGGACAGGGGAACACTGAAGCTTTCTTT
cdr3_aa: CASSLTPLGQGNTEAFF

clone_size: many
v_call: TRBV2
j_call: TRBJ2-5
d_call: .
cdr3_nt: TGTGCCGGAGGCAGGGGCTCCCCAGAGACCCAGTACTTC
cdr3_aa: CAGGRGSPETQYF

clone_size: .
v_call: TRBV5-5
j_call: TRBJ1-4
d_call: .
cdr3_nt: TGTGCCAGCAGCTTGAGGGAGGGCAGTCTTGAAAAACTGTTTTTT
cdr3_aa: CASSLREGSLEKLFF

clone_size: .
v_call: TRBV9
j_call: TRBJ2-7
d_call: TRBD2
cdr3_nt: TGTGCCAGCAGCCCCGGACTAGCGGGAGGTGTAGGCGAGCAGTACTTC
cdr3_aa: CASSPGLAGGVGEQYF

clone_size: .
v_call: TRBV7-6
j_call: TRBJ2-5
d_call: TRBD1
cdr3_nt: TGTGCCAGCACCCGGGGTCAGGGGGCCAGCATGTCCCAGTACTTC
cdr3_aa: CASTRGQGASMSQYF

clone_size: .
v_call: TRBV7-2
j_call: TRBJ2-5
d_call: .
cdr3_nt: TGTGCCAGCAGCTTCATGACAGTCCAAGAGACCCAGTACTTC
cdr3_aa: CASSFMTVQETQYF

clone_size: .
v_call: TRBV5-1
j_call: TRBJ1-2
d_call: .
cdr3_nt: TGCGCCAGCAGCCCACACGGTGAGGACTACACCTTC
cdr3_aa: CASSPHGEDYTF

clone_size: .
v_call: TRBV6-5
j_call: TRBJ2-3
d_call: TRBD2
cdr3_nt: TGTGCCAGCAGTTACTTCGGAACTAGCGGCACAGATACGCAGTATTTT
cdr3_aa: CASSYFGTSGTDTQYF

clone_size: .
v_call: TRBV9
j_call: TRBJ1-3
d_call: .
cdr3_nt: TGTGCCAGCAGCGTAGGAGAAAACTCTGGAAACACCATATATTTT
cdr3_aa: CASSVGENSGNTIYF

clone_size: .
v_call: TRBV7-3
j_call: TRBJ2-1
d_call: TRBD2
cdr3_nt: TGTGCCAGCAGTGTGGCGGGAGGGCCAAATGAGCAGTTCTTC
cdr3_aa: CASSVAGGPNEQFF

clone_size: .
v_call: TRBV28
j_call: TRBJ1-4
d_call: .
cdr3_nt: TGTGCCACAGGTCCTTACCTAATCGCAACTAATGAAAAACTGTTTTTT
cdr3_aa: CATGPYLIATNEKLFF

clone_size: once
v_call: TRBV28
j_call: TRBJ1-2
d_call: .
cdr3_nt: TGTGCCAGCACGAGGACTGTCGGCGGCTACACCTTC
cdr3_aa: CASTRTVGGYTF

clone_size: .
v_call: TRBV6-5
j_call: TRBJ2-1
d_call: TRBD2
cdr3_nt: TGTGCCAGCAGCGGCCCGGGACTAGCCTACAATGAGCAGTTCTTC
cdr3_aa: CASSGPGLAYNEQFF

clone_size: .
v_call: TRBV9
j_call: TRBJ1-2
d_call: TRBD1
cdr3_nt: TGTGCCAGCAGCCCAGGACAGGGAGGCTACACCTTC
cdr3_aa: CASSPGQGGYTF

clone_size: .
v_call: TRBV5-6
j_call: TRBJ1-2
d_call: .
cdr3_nt: TGTGCCAGCAGCCTGCCGGCGGACTATGGCTACACCTTC
cdr3_aa: CASSLPADYGYTF

clone_size: .
v_call: TRBV9
j_call: TRBJ2-1
d_call: .
cdr3_nt: TGTGCCAGCAGCGTACAAACGGGAATGTACAATGAGCAGTTCTTC
cdr3_aa: CASSVQTGMYNEQFF

clone_size: .
v_call: TRBV7-2
j_call: TRBJ2-3
d_call: TRBD1
cdr3_nt: TGTGCCAGCAGTCTACAGGGGGCACTAGATACGCAGTATTTT
cdr3_aa: CASSLQGALDTQYF

clone_size: .
v_call: TRBV7-2
j_call: TRBJ1-6
d_call: TRBD1
cdr3_nt: TGTGCCAGCAGCCTAAACAGGGGGTCTAATTCACCCCTCCACTTT
cdr3_aa: CASSLNRGSNSPLHF

clone_size: .
v_call: TRBV5-1
j_call: TRBJ1-4
d_call: .
cdr3_nt: TGCGCCAGCAGCTTTACAGGGATGGCTGAAAAACTGTTTTTT
cdr3_aa: CASSFTGMAEKLFF

clone_size: .
v_call: TRBV27
j_call: TRBJ2-2
d_call: .
cdr3_nt: TGTGCCAGCTCTCGACAGGAAAACACCGGGGAGCTGTTTTTT
cdr3_aa: CASSRQENTGELFF

clone_size: .
v_call: TRBV6-6
j_call: TRBJ2-7
d_call: .
cdr3_nt: TGTGCCAGCAACAACGGAGGGCCCTACGAGCAGTACTTC
cdr3_aa: CASNNGGPYEQYF

clone_size: .
v_call: TRBV29-1
j_call: TRBJ2-7
d_call: .
cdr3_nt: TGCAGCGTGTTGGGGTGGACTGCTAATGAGCAGTACTTC
cdr3_aa: CSVLGWTANEQYF

clone_size: few
v_call: TRBV9
j_call: TRBJ1-1
d_call: TRBD1
cdr3_nt: TGTGCCAGCAGCGAGGGGGGACAGGGGGCCACTGAAGCTTTCTTT
cdr3_aa: CASSEGGQGATEAFF

clone_size: .
v_call: TRBV19
j_call: TRBJ1-1
d_call: .
cdr3_nt: TGTGCCAGTAGTATCCCGGGGGTGGCTGAAGCTTTCTTT
cdr3_aa: CASSIPGVAEAFF

clone_size: .
v_call: TRBV7-9
j_call: TRBJ2-1
d_call: .
cdr3_nt: TGTGCCAGCAGCAGACTCGAGGGTCACAATGAGCAGTTCTTC
cdr3_aa: CASSRLEGHNEQFF

clone_size: .
v_call: TRBV6-2/TRBV6-3
j_call: TRBJ2-1
d_call: TRBD1
cdr3_nt: TGTGCCAGCAGCTGGACAGGCTACAATGAGCAGTTCTTC
cdr3_aa: CASSWTGYNEQFF

clone_size: .
v_call: TRBV4-2
j_call: TRBJ2-7
d_call: TRBD2
cdr3_nt: TGTGCCAGCAGCCAAGATCGGGGGACTAGCGGGTACCACTCCTACGAGCAGTACTTC
cdr3_aa: CASSQDRGTSGYHSYEQYF

clone_size: once
v_call: TRBV4-3
j_call: TRBJ1-2
d_call: .
cdr3_nt: TGCGCCAGCAGCCAAAGTAGGGGTAATGGCTACACCTTC
cdr3_aa: CASSQSRGNGYTF

clone_size: .
v_call: TRBV19
j_call: TRBJ2-1
d_call: .
cdr3_nt: TGTGCCAGTAGTCCCGGACTCAGCTGGGATGAGCAGTTCTTC
cdr3_aa: CASSPGLSWDEQFF

clone_size: .
v_call: TRBV19
j_call: TRBJ1-2
d_call: .
cdr3_nt: TGTGCCAGTAGTATCAAAAGGAGAGCGGGCTACACCTTC
cdr3_aa: CASSIKRRAGYTF

clone_size: .
v_call: TRBV5-1
j_call: TRBJ1-6
d_call: .
cdr3_nt: TGCGCCAGCAGCTTGGGTAGCTCCTATAATTCACCCCTCCACTTT
cdr3_aa: CASSLGSSYNSPLHF

clone_size: .
v_call: TRBV28
j_call: TRBJ2-7
d_call: TRBD1
cdr3_nt: TGTGCCAGCAGTAACCCGGGACAGATGCAGTACTTC
cdr3_aa: CASSNPGQMQYF

clone_size: .
v_call: TRBV11-3
j_call: TRBJ1-6
d_call: TRBD1
cdr3_nt: TGTGCCAGCAGCCGCGACAGGGGGATGACACCCCTCCACTTT
cdr3_aa: CASSRDRGMTPLHF

clone_size: .
v_call: TRBV28
j_call: TRBJ2-7
d_call: TRBD2
cdr3_nt: TGTGCCAGCAGTCCAGCCGGCGGGAGGGCCTACGAGCAGTACTTC
cdr3_aa: CASSPAGGRAYEQYF

clone_size: .
v_call: TRBV5-1
j_call: TRBJ2-3
d_call: .
cdr3_nt: TGCGCCAGCAGTTCTCAGGGGAGCACAGATACGCAGTATTTT
cdr3_aa: CASSSQGSTDTQYF

clone_size: .
v_call: TRBV27
j_call: TRBJ2-3
d_call: TRBD1
cdr3_nt: TGTGCCAGCAGTTTGAACAGGGGAGATACGCAGTATTTT
cdr3_aa: CASSLNRGDTQYF

clone_size: .
v_call: TRBV7-8
j_call: TRBJ2-1
d_call: TRBD1
cdr3_nt: TGTGCCAGCAGCTTAGTAGGGACAGGGGCTTACAATGAGCAGTTCTTC
cdr3_aa: CASSLVGTGAYNEQFF

clone_size: once
v_call: TRBV3-1/TRBV3-2
j_call: TRBJ1-3
d_call: .
cdr3_nt: TGTGCCAGCAGCCAAGTAGAGGCAGGGTTTCGGGGAAACACCATATATTTT
cdr3_aa: CASSQVEAGFRGNTIYF

clone_size: .
v_call: TRBV2
j_call: TRBJ1-2
d_call: .
cdr3_nt: TGTGCCAGCAGCCCCAGGGAGGATGGCTATGGCTACACCTTC
cdr3_aa: CASSPREDGYGYTF